This T cell receptor (beta chain) originates from a study of OX40 agonist ivuxolimab in advanced cancers. Study in general: The dose-escalation cohort was approximately 81% male, with a mean age of 60 years, ranging roughly 23 to 85. Two cutaneous melanoma patients and one hepatocellular carcinoma patient, three in all, had partial responses. Study-wide points: Partly responding patients at 0.1-3.0 mg/kg showed some of the smallest clonal expansion.

CDR3 size: 15 residues. Germline V gene lookup returns CDR1 LNHDA and CDR2 SQIVND (reference sequence). The V and J ends lost 5 bases and 0 bases, in that order; junction bases with no gene match: 4. On this clone: Its antigen is unidentified.

Libraries were prepared by immunoSEQ multiplex PCR; TCRdb keeps only in-frame clonotypes and omits some of them. The sample yields about 81,000 clones, roughly 80% seen once. The source material was CD4+ or CD8+ T cells sorted from blood, sampled in a trial of the OX40 agonist ivuxolimab. This clonotype originated in an adult with an advanced solid tumor such as melanoma, head and neck, liver or kidney cancer. This rearrangement joins TRBV19 to TRBJ2-7; 10 bases match TRBD2. CDR3 in amino acids: CASSFRTSGSYEQYF. CDR3 bases: TGTGCCAGTAGTTTTCGGACTAGCGGCTCCTACGAGCAGTACTTC.